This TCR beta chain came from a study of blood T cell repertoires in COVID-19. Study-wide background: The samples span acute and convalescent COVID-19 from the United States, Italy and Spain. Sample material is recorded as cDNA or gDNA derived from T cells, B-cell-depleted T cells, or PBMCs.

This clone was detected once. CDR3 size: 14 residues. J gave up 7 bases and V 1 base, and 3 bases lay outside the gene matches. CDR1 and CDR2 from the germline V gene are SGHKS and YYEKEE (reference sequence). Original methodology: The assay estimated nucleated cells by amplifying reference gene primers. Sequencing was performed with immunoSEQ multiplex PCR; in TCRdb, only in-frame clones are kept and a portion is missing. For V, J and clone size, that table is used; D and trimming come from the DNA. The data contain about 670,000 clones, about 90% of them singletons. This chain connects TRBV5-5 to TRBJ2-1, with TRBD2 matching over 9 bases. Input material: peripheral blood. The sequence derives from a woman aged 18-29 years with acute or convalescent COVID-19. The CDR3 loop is CASSLTRGGNEQFF. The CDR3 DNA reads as TGTGCCAGCAGCTTGACGCGGGGGGGAAATGAGCAGTTCTTC.